The 10 T cell receptor beta chains presented below share a single source sample, sequenced in a study of cytomegalovirus exposure and HLA in healthy donors. TCRdb keeps only in-frame clones here, not all; method: immunoSEQ multiplex PCR. The sample lists roughly 190,000 clones; around nine tenths were seen once. The sample taken for sequencing was PBMCs. All receptors come from a man between 25 and 39 years old in good health and CMV-seropositive.

The rearrangement uses TRBV15 and TRBJ2-7; tentatively, D is TRBD2 (5 bases). The CDR3 is 15 residues long. The V gene lost 0 bases and the J gene lost 5 bases, with 14 bases spanning the gap. CDR1 and CDR2 from the germline V gene are LNHNV and YYDKDF (reference sequence). This CDR3 is CATSRDALVSHEQYF. The CDR3 DNA reads as TGTGCCACCAGCAGAGATGCACTAGTAAGCCACGAGCAGTACTTC.

The J gene is TRBJ2-7, the V gene TRBV5-6; D unclear. V was trimmed by 4 bases and J by 3 bases, leaving 14 bases between them. The germline gives CDR1 SGHDT, CDR2 YYEEEE. The CDR3 totals 14 residues. The CDR3 here is CASSPSRERYEQYF. The DNA for the CDR3 is TGTGCCAGCAGCCCAAGCCGAGAGCGCTACGAGCAGTACTTC.

In the case of this clone: One end of the junction is discordant with germline, which a read error may explain. V and J are TRBV7-3 and TRBJ2-5; D is undetermined. CDR3 size: 11 residues. CDR1 SGHTA and CDR2 FQGTGA come from the germline V gene. The CDR3 is CASSAAPPNHF. In DNA, the CDR3 is TGTGCCAGCAGCGCCGCACCCCCGAACCACTTC.

The chain recombines TRBV7-3 with TRBJ2-5, with a weak D call TRBD1 (6 bases). The CDR3 loop spans 15 amino acids. CDR1 and CDR2 from the germline V gene are SGHTA and FQGTGA. V was clipped by 5 bases and J by 2 bases, with 15 bases between them. The CDR3 sequence is CASSPGVAKQETQYF. As DNA, the CDR3 is TGTGCCAGCAGCCCAGGGGTAGCGAAACAAGAGACCCAGTACTTC.

V gene TRBV11-3 combines with J gene TRBJ2-7; D not resolved. This CDR3 contains 14 residues. Germline V CDR1 and CDR2: SGHNT, YENEEA. V was cut by 5 bases and J by 7 bases, with 18 bases left in between. CDR3 sequence: CASSARLGFGEQYF. DNA of the CDR3: TGTGCCAGCAGCGCCCGACTGGGATTTGGTGAGCAGTACTTC.

The chain carries TRBV29-1 and TRBJ2-5; TRBD1 or TRBD2 may be the D gene (6 bases each). Per the germline V gene, CDR1 is SQVTM and CDR2 is ANQGSEA. V shed 0 bases and J shed 4 bases, with 12 bases lying between them. The CDR3 is 14 residues long. The CDR3 sequence: CSVEEMGGGETQYF. CDR3 bases: TGCAGCGTTGAAGAGATGGGGGGCGGAGAGACCCAGTACTTC.

The chain couples TRBV29-1 to TRBJ2-1, with TRBD2 matching 14 bases. The junction had 6 bases not matched to a gene; V was cut back by 6 bases and J by 2 bases. Looked up from germline, CDR1 is SQVTM and CDR2 is ANQGSEA. This CDR3 contains 16 residues. The DNA of the CDR3 is TGCAGCGTAGGGGGACTAGCGGGAGTCACCTACAATGAGCAGTTCTTC. Amino acids: CSVGGLAGVTYNEQFF.

The chain couples TRBV5-6 to TRBJ2-1; the match to TRBD2 covers 9 bases. This CDR3 has 14 amino acids. The germline gives CDR1 SGHDT, CDR2 YYEEEE. J gave up 7 bases and V 4 bases, and 6 bases lay outside the gene matches. The CDR3: CASSLRGGANEQFF. The CDR3 bases are TGTGCCAGCAGCCTTCGCGGGGGGGCGAATGAGCAGTTCTTC.

J is TRBJ2-1 and V is TRBV4-2, with 9 bases matching TRBD1. The CDR3 contains 16 residues. The ends lost 1 base at V and 1 base at J; junction bases unmatched: 2. CDR1 is LGHNA, CDR2 YNFKEQ, per germline. CDR3 DNA: TGTGCCAGCAGCCAAGCCGGGACAGGGTCCTACAATGAGCAGTTCTTC. Translated, it gives CASSQAGTGSYNEQFF.

The chain has TRBV19 and TRBJ1-5; maybe TRBD1 (5 bases). The CDR3 length is 16 residues. Germline V lookup: CDR1 LNHDA, CDR2 SQIVND (reference sequence). Between the trimmed V and J ends, which lost 2 bases and 0 bases, there was a span of 11 bases. The CDR3: CASSIQGPHSNQPQHF. CDR3 nucleotide sequence: TGTGCCAGTAGTATACAGGGCCCACATAGCAATCAGCCCCAGCATTTT.